This T cell receptor (beta chain) originates from a study of cytomegalovirus exposure and HLA in healthy donors. Deletions cut 0 bases from V and 0 bases from J, with 11 bases between. Germline CDR1 reads LGHNA; CDR2 reads YSLEER. The length of the CDR3 is 17 residues. Amplification used 60 Vbeta primers and 13 Jbeta primers. The data were produced by immunoSEQ multiplex PCR, yet TCRdb's version contains in-frame clones alone and is incomplete. The data show hundreds of thousands of clones, around four fifths seen once. This clone has just a few counts. Its antigen is still unknown. Whole-study findings and limits: The study dropped some indistinguishable V segments, TRBV6-2 and TRBV6-3 among them. There were under 200 TCR beta chains listed as cytomegalovirus-associated.

Material for sequencing was PBMCs. This receptor was identified in a woman aged 55 to 70 in good health and CMV-seropositive. The gene calls are TRBV4-3 and TRBJ1-4; D is ambiguous. The CDR3 loop reads CASSQDPSGATNEKLFF. CDR3 nucleotides: TGCGCCAGCAGCCAAGATCCGTCCGGGGCAACTAATGAAAAACTGTTTTTT.